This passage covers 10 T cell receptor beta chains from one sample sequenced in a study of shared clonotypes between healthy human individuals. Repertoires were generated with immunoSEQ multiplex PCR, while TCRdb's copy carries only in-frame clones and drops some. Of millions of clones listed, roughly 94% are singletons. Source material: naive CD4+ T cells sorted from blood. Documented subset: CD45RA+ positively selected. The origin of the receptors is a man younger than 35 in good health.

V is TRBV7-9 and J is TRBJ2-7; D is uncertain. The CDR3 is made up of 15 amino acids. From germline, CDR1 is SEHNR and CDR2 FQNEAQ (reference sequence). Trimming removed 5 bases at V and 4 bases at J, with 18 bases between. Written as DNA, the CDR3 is TGTGCCAGCAGCCTAGAATTTGGGGATGGGTACGAGCAGTACTTC. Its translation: CASSLEFGDGYEQYF.

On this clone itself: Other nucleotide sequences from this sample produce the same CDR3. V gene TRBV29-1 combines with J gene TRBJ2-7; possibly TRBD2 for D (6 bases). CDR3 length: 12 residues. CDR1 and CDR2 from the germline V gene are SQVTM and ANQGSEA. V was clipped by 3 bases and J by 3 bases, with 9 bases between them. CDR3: CSVEAGHYEQYF. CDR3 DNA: TGCAGCGTTGAGGCGGGGCACTACGAGCAGTACTTC.

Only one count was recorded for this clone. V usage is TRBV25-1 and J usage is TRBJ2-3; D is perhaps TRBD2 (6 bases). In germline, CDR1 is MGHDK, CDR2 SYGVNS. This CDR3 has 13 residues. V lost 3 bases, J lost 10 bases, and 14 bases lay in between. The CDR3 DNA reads TGTGCCAGCAGTGACGGGAGTTTGAGTGCGCAGTATTTT. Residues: CASSDGSLSAQYF. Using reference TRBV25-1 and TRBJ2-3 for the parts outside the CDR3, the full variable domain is EADIYQTPRYLVIGTGKKITLECSQTMGHDKMYWYQQDPGMELHLIHYSYGVNSTEKGDLSSESTVSRIRTEHFPLTLESARPSHTSQYLCASSDGSLSAQYFGPGTRLTVL.

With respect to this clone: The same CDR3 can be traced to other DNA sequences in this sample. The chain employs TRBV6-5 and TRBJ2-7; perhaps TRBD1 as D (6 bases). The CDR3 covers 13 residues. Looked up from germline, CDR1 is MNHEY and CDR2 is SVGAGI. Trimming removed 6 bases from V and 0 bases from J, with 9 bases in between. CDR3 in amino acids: CASSRRGSYEQYF. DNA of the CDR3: TGTGCCAGCAGCCGCAGGGGCTCCTACGAGCAGTACTTC.

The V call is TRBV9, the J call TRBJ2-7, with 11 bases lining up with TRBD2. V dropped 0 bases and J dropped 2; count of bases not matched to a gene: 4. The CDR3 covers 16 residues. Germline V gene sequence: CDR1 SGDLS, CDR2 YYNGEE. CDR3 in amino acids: CASSVGELAGAYEQYF. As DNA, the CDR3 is TGTGCCAGCAGCGTAGGGGAACTAGCGGGGGCCTACGAGCAGTACTTC.

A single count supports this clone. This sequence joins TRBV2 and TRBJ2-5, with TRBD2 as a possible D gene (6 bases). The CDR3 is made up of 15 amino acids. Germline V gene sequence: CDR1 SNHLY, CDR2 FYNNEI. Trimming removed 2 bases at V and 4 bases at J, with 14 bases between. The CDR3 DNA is TGTGCCAGCAGTGAACCGAGAGGAGGGCGAGAGACCCAGTACTTC. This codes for CASSEPRGGRETQYF.

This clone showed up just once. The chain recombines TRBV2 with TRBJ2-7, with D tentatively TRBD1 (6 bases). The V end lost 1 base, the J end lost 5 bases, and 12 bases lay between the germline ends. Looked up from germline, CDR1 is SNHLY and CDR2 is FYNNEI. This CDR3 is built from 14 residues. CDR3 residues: CASSEGGQGHEQYF. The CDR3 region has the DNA TGTGCCAGCAGTGAAGGGGGGCAGGGCCACGAGCAGTACTTC.

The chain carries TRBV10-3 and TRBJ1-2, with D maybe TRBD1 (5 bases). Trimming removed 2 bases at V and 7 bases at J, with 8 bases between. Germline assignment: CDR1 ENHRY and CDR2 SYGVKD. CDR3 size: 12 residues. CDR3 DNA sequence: TGTGCCATCAGTGAGATGGGGGTTGGCTACACCTTC. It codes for CAISEMGVGYTF.

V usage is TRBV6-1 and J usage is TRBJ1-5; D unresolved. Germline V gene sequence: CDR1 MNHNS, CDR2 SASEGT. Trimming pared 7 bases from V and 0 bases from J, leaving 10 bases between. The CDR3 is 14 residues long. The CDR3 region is CASTEVDSNQPQHF. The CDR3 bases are TGTGCCAGCACAGAAGTCGATAGCAATCAGCCCCAGCATTTT.

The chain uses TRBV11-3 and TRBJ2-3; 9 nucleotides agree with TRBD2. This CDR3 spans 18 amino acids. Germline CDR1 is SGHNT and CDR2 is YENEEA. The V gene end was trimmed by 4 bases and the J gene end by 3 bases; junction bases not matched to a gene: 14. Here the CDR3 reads CASSSRQKAGGGTDTQYF. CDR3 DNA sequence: TGTGCCAGCAGCTCCCGCCAAAAGGCGGGAGGGGGGACAGATACGCAGTATTTT.